Reported below is one T cell receptor (beta chain). Clones were sequenced by immunoSEQ multiplex PCR, and TCRdb holds only the in-frame ones, with some missing. The repertoire consists of 550,000 to 800,000 clones, with 80% to 90% occurring once and the leading ten covering more than 0.008%. This specimen comes from a study of shared T cell receptors in the human thymus. V lost 5 bases to trimming and J lost 8 bases; unmatched junction nucleotides: 6. The CDR3 covers 13 residues. Germline CDR1 is MNHEY and CDR2 is SMNVEV (reference sequence). These data were also filed under a second study, of human thymus T cells. That work states: Donors consisted of healthy Finnish infants (having corrective surgery for congenital heart defects). Resections from corrective heart surgery provided thymus tissue. Related research reported highly overlapping thymic repertoires among unrelated individuals.

Sequenced sample: thymocytes. The source of this sequence is a girl under three years old with a congenital heart defect. The chain joins TRBV27 to TRBJ2-1; 7 bases map to TRBD2. CDR3 residues: CASSPGLGYEQFF. The CDR3, as DNA: TGTGCCAGCAGTCCTGGACTAGGGTATGAGCAGTTCTTC.